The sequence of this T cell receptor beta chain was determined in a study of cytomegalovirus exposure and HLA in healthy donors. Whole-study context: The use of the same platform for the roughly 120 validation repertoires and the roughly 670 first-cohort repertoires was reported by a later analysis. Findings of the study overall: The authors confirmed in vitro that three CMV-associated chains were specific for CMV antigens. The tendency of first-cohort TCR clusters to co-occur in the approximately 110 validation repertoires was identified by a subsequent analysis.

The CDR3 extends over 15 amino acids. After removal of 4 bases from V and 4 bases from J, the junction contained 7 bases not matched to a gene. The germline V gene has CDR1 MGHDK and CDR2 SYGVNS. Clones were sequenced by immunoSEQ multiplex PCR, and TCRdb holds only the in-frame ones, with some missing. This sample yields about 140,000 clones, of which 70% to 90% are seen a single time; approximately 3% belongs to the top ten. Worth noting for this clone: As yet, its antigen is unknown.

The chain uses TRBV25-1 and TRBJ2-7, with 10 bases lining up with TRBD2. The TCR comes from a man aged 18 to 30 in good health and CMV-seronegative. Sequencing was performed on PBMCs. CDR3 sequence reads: CASSVGASGSYEQYF. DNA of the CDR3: TGTGCCAGCAGTGTTGGAGCTAGCGGGAGTTACGAGCAGTACTTC.